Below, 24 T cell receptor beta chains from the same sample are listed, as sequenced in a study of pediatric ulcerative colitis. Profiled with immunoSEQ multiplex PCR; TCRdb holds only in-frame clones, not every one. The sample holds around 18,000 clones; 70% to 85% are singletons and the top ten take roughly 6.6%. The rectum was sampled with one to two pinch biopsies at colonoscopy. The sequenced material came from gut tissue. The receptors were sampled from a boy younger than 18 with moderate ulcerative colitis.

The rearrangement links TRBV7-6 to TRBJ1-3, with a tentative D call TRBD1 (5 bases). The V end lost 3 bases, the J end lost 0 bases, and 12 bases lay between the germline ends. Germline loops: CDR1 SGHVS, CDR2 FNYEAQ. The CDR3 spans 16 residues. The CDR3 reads CASSLSAGFSGNTIYF. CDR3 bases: TGTGCCAGCAGCTTGTCGGCAGGGTTCTCTGGAAACACCATATATTTT.

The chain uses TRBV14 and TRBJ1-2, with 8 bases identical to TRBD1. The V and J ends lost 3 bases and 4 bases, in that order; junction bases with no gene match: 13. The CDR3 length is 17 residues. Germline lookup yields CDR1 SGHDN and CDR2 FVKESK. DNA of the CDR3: TGTGCCAGCAGCCACACACCCTTTTCACAGGGGGTCTATGGCTACACCTTC. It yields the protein CASSHTPFSQGVYGYTF.

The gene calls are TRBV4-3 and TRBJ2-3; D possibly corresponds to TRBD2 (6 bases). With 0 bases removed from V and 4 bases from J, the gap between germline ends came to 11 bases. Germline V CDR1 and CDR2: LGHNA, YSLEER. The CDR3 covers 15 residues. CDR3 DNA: TGCGCCAGCAGCCAAGACGCGGGACTTTCAGATACGCAGTATTTT. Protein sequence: CASSQDAGLSDTQYF.

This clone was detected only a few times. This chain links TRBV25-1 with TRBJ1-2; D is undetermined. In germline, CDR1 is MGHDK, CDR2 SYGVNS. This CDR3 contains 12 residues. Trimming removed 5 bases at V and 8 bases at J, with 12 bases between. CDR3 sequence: CASSLGVKGYTF. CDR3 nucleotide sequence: TGTGCCAGCAGTCTTGGCGTCAAGGGCTACACCTTC.

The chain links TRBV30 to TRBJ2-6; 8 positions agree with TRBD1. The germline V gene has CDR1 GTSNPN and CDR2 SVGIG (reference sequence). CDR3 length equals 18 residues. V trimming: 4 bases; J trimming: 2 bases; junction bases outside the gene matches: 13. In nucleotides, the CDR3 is TGTGCCTGGACGTCGGGCAGGGGGCATATCGCTGGGGCCAACGTCCTGACTTTC. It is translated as CAWTSGRGHIAGANVLTF.

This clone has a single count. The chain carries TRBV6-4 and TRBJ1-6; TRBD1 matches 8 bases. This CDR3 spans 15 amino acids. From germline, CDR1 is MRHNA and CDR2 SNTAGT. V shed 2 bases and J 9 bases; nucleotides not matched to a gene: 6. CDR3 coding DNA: TGTGCCAGCAGTGACCTAGGACAGGGCCGTTCACCCCTCCACTTT. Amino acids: CASSDLGQGRSPLHF.

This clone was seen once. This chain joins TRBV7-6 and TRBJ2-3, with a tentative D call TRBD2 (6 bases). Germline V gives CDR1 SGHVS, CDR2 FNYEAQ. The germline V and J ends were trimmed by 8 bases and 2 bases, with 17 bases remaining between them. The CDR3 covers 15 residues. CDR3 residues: CASSVQEGLTDTQYF. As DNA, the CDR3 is TGTGCCAGCTCCGTCCAGGAGGGCCTCACAGATACGCAGTATTTT.

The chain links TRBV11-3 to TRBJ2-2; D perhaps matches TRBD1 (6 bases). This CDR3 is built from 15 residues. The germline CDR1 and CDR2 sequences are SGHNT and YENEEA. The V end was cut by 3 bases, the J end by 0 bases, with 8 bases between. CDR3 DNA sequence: TGTGCCAGCAGCTTGGGGACATCGAACACCGGGGAGCTGTTTTTT. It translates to CASSLGTSNTGELFF.

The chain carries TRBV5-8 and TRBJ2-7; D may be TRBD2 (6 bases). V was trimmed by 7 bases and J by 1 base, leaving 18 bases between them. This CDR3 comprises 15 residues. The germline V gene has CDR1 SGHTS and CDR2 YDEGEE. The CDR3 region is CASRTRRGNSYEQYF. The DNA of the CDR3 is TGTGCCAGCCGGACCCGGAGGGGCAATTCCTACGAGCAGTACTTC.

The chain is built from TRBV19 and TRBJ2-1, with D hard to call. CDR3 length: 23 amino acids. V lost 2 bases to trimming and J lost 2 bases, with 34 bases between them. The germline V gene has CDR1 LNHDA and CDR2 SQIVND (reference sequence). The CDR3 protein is CASSISTSRFHGCPGQPYNEQFF. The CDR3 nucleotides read TGTGCCAGTAGTATATCGACCTCCCGCTTCCACGGCTGTCCGGGCCAGCCCTACAATGAGCAGTTCTTC.

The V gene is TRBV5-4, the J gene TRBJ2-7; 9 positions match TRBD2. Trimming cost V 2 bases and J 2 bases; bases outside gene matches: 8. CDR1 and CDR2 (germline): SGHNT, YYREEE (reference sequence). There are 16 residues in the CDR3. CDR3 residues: CASSFFGREGPYEQYF. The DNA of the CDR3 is TGTGCCAGCAGCTTTTTTGGGCGGGAGGGCCCCTACGAGCAGTACTTC.

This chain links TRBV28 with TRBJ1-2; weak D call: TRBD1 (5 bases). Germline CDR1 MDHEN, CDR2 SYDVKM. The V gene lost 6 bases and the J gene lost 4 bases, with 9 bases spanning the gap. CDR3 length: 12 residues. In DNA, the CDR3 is TGTGCCAGCAGGGGGCAAATCTATGGCTACACCTTC. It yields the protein CASRGQIYGYTF.

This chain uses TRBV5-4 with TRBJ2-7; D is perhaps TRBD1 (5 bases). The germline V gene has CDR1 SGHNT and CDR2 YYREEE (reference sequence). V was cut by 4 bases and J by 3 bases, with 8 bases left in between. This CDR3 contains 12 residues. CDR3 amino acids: CASSRDSYEQYF. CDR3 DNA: TGTGCCAGCAGCCGCGACAGCTACGAGCAGTACTTC.

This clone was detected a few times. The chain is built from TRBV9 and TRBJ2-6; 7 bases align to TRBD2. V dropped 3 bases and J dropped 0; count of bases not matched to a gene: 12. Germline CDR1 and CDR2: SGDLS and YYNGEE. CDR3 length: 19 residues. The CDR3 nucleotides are TGTGCCAGCAGCGCAAATCCGGGACTAACACACTCTGGGGCCAACGTCCTGACTTTC. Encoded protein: CASSANPGLTHSGANVLTF.

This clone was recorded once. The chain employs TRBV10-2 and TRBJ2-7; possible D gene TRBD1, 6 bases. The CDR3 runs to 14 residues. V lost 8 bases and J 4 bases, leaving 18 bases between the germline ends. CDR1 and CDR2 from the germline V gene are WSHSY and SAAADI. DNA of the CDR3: TGCGCCAGCTCCTTCGGGCAGGGGATTTACGAGCAGTACTTC. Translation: CASSFGQGIYEQYF.

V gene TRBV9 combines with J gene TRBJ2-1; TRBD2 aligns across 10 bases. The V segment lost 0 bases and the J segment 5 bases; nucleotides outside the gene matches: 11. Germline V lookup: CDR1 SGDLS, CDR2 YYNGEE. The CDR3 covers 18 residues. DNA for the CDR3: TGTGCCAGCAGCGTAGTTGCGTCCGGGAGCGGGGGGGACAATGAGCAGTTCTTC. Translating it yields CASSVVASGSGGDNEQFF.

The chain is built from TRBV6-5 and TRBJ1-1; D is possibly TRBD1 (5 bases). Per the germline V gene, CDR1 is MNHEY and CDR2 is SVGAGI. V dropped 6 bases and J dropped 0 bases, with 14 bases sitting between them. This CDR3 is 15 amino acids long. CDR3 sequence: CASSEPGLMNTEAFF. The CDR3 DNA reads TGTGCCAGCAGCGAACCGGGGCTCATGAACACTGAAGCTTTCTTT.

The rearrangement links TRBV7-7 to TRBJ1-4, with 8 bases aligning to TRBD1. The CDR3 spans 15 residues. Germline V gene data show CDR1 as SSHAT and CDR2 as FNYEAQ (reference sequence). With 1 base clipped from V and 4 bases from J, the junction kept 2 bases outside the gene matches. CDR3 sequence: CASSLGDRLNEKLFF. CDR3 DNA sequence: TGTGCCAGCAGCTTAGGGGACAGGCTTAATGAAAAACTGTTTTTT.

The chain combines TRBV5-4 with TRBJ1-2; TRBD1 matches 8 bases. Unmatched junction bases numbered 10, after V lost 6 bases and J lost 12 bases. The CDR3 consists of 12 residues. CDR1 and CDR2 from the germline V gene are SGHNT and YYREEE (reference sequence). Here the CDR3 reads CASTFPGGRDTF. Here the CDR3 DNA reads TGTGCCAGCACCTTTCCAGGGGGCAGGGACACCTTC.

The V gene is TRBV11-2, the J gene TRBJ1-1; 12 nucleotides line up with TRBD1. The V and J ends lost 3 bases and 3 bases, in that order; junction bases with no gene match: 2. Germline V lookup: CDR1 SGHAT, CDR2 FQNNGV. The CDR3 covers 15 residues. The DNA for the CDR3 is TGTGCCAGCAGCTTGGGACAGGGGGCGGACACTGAAGCTTTCTTT. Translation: CASSLGQGADTEAFF.

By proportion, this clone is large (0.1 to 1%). CDR3: CASRLASGSTGELFF. CDR3 in DNA: TGTGCCAGCAGGCTAGCTAGCGGGAGTACCGGGGAGCTGTTTTTT. The gene calls are TRBV11-3 and TRBJ2-2; 10 nucleotides agree with TRBD2. CDR3 size: 15 residues. CDR1 and CDR2 from the germline V gene are SGHNT and YENEEA. With 6 bases clipped from V and 5 bases from J, the junction kept 6 bases outside the gene matches.

The CDR3 loop reads CASRDGGTNYGYTF. The DNA for the CDR3 is TGTGCCAGCAGAGACGGGGGCACTAACTATGGCTACACCTTC. The V gene is TRBV6-5, the J gene TRBJ1-2; tentative D call: TRBD1 (6 bases). Germline V gives CDR1 MNHEY, CDR2 SVGAGI. Trimming cost V 6 bases and J 0 bases, with 11 bases left between them. The CDR3 is 14 amino acids.

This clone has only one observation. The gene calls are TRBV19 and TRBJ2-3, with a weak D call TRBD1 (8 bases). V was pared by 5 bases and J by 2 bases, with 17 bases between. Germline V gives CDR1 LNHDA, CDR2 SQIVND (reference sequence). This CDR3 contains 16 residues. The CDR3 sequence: CASSDRGGVATDTQYF. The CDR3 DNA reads TGTGCCAGTAGTGACAGGGGAGGGGTGGCCACAGATACGCAGTATTTT. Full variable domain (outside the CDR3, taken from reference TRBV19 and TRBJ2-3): DGGITQSPKYLFRKEGQNVTLSCEQNLNHDAMYWYRQDPGQGLRLIYYSQIVNDFQKGDIAEGYSVSREKKESFPLTVTSAQKNPTAFYLCASSDRGGVATDTQYFGPGTRLTVL.

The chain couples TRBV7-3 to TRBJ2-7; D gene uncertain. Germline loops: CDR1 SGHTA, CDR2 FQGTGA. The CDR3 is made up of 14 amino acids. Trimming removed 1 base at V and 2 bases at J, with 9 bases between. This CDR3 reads CASSLMVGTYEQYF. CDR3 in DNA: TGTGCCAGCAGCTTAATGGTGGGAACCTACGAGCAGTACTTC. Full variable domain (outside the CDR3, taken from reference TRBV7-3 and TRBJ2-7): GAGVSQTPSNKVTEKGKYVELRCDPISGHTALYWYRQSLGQGPEFLIYFQGTGAADDSGLPNDRFFAVRPEGSVSTLKIQRTERGDSAVYLCASSLMVGTYEQYFGPGTRLTVT.